The 28 T cell receptor beta chains presented below share a single source sample, sequenced in a study of blood T cell repertoires in COVID-19. Measured with immunoSEQ multiplex PCR; TCRdb has only the in-frame clones, and not every one. The sample includes fewer than 200,000 clones, approximately 90% of them seen just once. Material for sequencing was PBMCs or T cells enriched from blood (not recorded which). These receptors were obtained from a woman between 40 and 55 years old in a cohort exposed to, infected with or recovered from COVID-19 (not recorded which).

The rearrangement uses TRBV19 and TRBJ1-1; 8 bases match TRBD1. The V and J ends lost 3 bases and 5 bases, in that order; junction bases with no gene match: 5. Germline V gene sequence: CDR1 LNHDA, CDR2 SQIVND (reference sequence). The CDR3 has 14 amino acids. CDR3: CASSIDRGVTEAFF. The CDR3 bases are TGTGCCAGTAGTATCGACAGGGGTGTAACTGAAGCTTTCTTT.

This chain uses TRBV5-4 with TRBJ2-5; the match to TRBD2 covers 8 bases. The CDR3 is 15 residues long. With 0 bases clipped from V and 7 bases from J, the junction kept 8 bases outside the gene matches. Germline lookup yields CDR1 SGHNT and CDR2 YYREEE (reference sequence). CDR3 nucleotide sequence: TGTGCCAGCAGCTTGGCGGGAGGGCAAGGGGGGACCCAGTACTTC. It translates to CASSLAGGQGGTQYF.

The chain combines TRBV2 with TRBJ2-1; 7 bases are shared with TRBD2. V was pared by 4 bases and J by 7 bases, with 16 bases of the junction left unmatched. The germline CDR1 and CDR2 sequences are SNHLY and FYNNEI. This CDR3 is built from 17 residues. CDR3 coding DNA: TGTGCCAGCAGTGGGGGGGGTAGACTATTCCCTAGGAATGAGCAGTTCTTC. Amino acid sequence: CASSGGGRLFPRNEQFF. The full variable domain, in which reference TRBV2 and TRBJ2-1 provide the parts outside the CDR3, is EPEVTQTPSHQVTQMGQEVILRCVPISNHLYFYWYRQILGQKVEFLVSFYNNEISEKSEIFDDQFSVERPDGSNFTLKIRSTKLEDSAMYFCASSGGGRLFPRNEQFFGPGTRLTVL.

The chain carries TRBV7-9 and TRBJ2-2; 10 bases line up with TRBD2. The CDR3 is 16 residues long. Looked up from germline, CDR1 is SEHNR and CDR2 is FQNEAQ (reference sequence). The J segment lost 5 bases and the V segment lost 6 bases, leaving 9 bases of the junction unmatched. CDR3: CASRPSPSGSTGELFF. CDR3 DNA: TGTGCCAGCAGACCATCTCCTAGCGGGAGTACCGGGGAGCTGTTTTTT.

V is TRBV3-1 (or the pseudogene TRBV3-2) and J is TRBJ2-3; D is perhaps TRBD1 (6 bases). V lost 0 bases and J 6 bases, leaving 16 bases between the germline ends. This CDR3 spans 16 amino acids. Germline V lookup: CDR1 LGHDT, CDR2 YNNKEL (reference sequence). The CDR3 protein is CASSQDKDSQPDTQYF. Here the CDR3 DNA reads TGTGCCAGCAGCCAAGATAAGGACAGTCAGCCCGATACGCAGTATTTT.

The V call is TRBV4-1, the J call TRBJ1-5, with a possible D match to TRBD1 (5 bases). Trimming took 3 bases from V and 4 from J, leaving 7 bases between them. The CDR3 extends over 13 amino acids. Per germline, CDR1 MGHRA and CDR2 YSYEKL. The CDR3 is CASSHAGNQPQHF. In DNA form, the CDR3 reads TGCGCCAGCAGCCATGCAGGGAATCAGCCCCAGCATTTT.

The chain uses TRBV9 and TRBJ2-5, with TRBD2 matching 14 bases. This CDR3 is built from 19 residues. Germline V gives CDR1 SGDLS, CDR2 YYNGEE. The V gene end was trimmed by 0 bases and the J gene end by 5 bases; junction bases not matched to a gene: 12. CDR3 in amino acids: CASSVGLGGLAGERETQYF. In nucleotides, the CDR3 is TGTGCCAGCAGCGTAGGGTTAGGGGGACTAGCGGGAGAAAGGGAGACCCAGTACTTC.

The chain couples TRBV6-2 or TRBV6-3 to TRBJ1-2; no firm D call. The CDR3 sequence is 14 residues long. CDR1 and CDR2 (germline): MNHEY, SVGEGT. V lost 4 bases, J lost 2 bases, and 11 bases lay in between. The CDR3 nucleotides are TGTGCCAGCAGTTTAGGTCCGGGGAACTATGGCTACACCTTC. It encodes CASSLGPGNYGYTF.

Written as DNA, the CDR3 is TGTGCCAGCAGCGGTTCCGGGACAGGGGGCCTGGATACGCAGTATTTT. Encoded protein: CASSGSGTGGLDTQYF. V and J are TRBV9 and TRBJ2-3; 12 bases are shared with TRBD1. This CDR3 contains 16 residues. From germline, CDR1 is SGDLS and CDR2 YYNGEE. Trimming cost V 3 bases and J 6 bases; bases outside gene matches: 8.

This clone has only a few counts. This chain joins TRBV10-3 and TRBJ1-1; the match to TRBD1 covers 8 bases. The CDR3 covers 16 residues. With 4 bases clipped from V and 5 bases from J, the junction kept 12 bases outside the gene matches. Germline CDR1 reads ENHRY; CDR2 reads SYGVKD. DNA for the CDR3: TGTGCCATCAGTGCCGACAGGGGCGGAGTTAAGACTGAAGCTTTCTTT. This gives the protein CAISADRGGVKTEAFF.

The genes are TRBV28 and TRBJ2-3, with D possibly matching TRBD1 (6 bases). There are 16 residues in the CDR3. Between the trimmed V and J ends, which lost 6 bases and 4 bases, there was a span of 20 bases. Germline CDR1 MDHEN, CDR2 SYDVKM. CDR3 loop: CASRYGQSGRPDTQYF. The CDR3 nucleotides read TGTGCCAGCAGGTACGGACAGTCTGGTAGGCCAGATACGCAGTATTTT.

The chain carries TRBV12-1 and TRBJ2-7; the table's D gene call, TRBD2, was not cross checked with the DNA. TRBV12-1 is deemed a pseudogene. This CDR3 has 15 amino acids. The CDR3 region is CASSFGASGSYEQYF. CDR3 nucleotide sequence: TGTGCCAGCAGCTTTGGGGCTAGCGGGTCCTACGAGCAGTACTTC.

The chain is built from TRBV15 and TRBJ1-5; no clear D. Trimming took 3 bases from V and 1 from J, leaving 10 bases between them. Germline CDR1 is LNHNV and CDR2 is YYDKDF (reference sequence). This CDR3 is built from 15 residues. The CDR3 spells CATSSLGESNQPQHF. DNA for the CDR3: TGTGCCACCAGCAGCCTCGGGGAGAGCAATCAGCCCCAGCATTTT.

The V call is TRBV5-4, the J call TRBJ2-6, with 8 bases lining up with TRBD1. Trimming took 4 bases from V and 0 from J; bases not matched to a gene: 6. The CDR3 extends over 17 amino acids. The germline gives CDR1 SGHNT, CDR2 YYREEE (reference sequence). CDR3 region: CASSGQGPSSGANVLTF. The CDR3 coding sequence is TGTGCCAGCAGCGGACAGGGCCCCAGCTCTGGGGCCAACGTCCTGACTTTC. Variable domain in full (rest from reference TRBV5-4 and TRBJ2-6): ETGVTQSPTHLIKTRGQQVTLRCSSQSGHNTVSWYQQALGQGPQFIFQYYREEENGRGNFPPRFSGLQFPNYSSELNVNALELDDSALYLCASSGQGPSSGANVLTFGAGSRLTVL.

This clone came up once. The chain uses TRBV4-1 and TRBJ2-2; 7 bases match TRBD1. Trimming at V came to 0 bases and at J to 8 bases, leaving 6 bases not matched to a gene. CDR1 MGHRA and CDR2 YSYEKL come from the germline V gene. The CDR3 length is 15 residues. The CDR3: CASSQDRTGSGELFF. The CDR3 DNA reads TGCGCCAGCAGCCAAGATCGGACAGGCTCGGGGGAGCTGTTTTTT.

This clone appeared a single time. J is TRBJ2-7 and V is TRBV30; TRBD1 agrees at 9 bases. V gave up 3 bases and J gave up 1 base; unmatched junction bases: 4. CDR3 length: 14 residues. Germline lookup yields CDR1 GTSNPN and CDR2 SVGIG (reference sequence). CDR3 in amino acids: CAWSTGTGSYEQYF. In nucleotides, the CDR3 is TGTGCCTGGAGCACCGGGACAGGGTCCTACGAGCAGTACTTC.

This sequence joins TRBV7-8 and TRBJ2-7; no definite D call. V lost 5 bases to trimming and J lost 4 bases, with 9 bases between them. CDR1 SGHVS and CDR2 FQNEAQ come from the germline V gene. The CDR3 loop spans 12 amino acids. The CDR3 bases are TGTGCCAGCAGCGTGATCCAGTACGAGCAGTACTTC. As protein: CASSVIQYEQYF.

The chain couples TRBV7-8 to TRBJ1-2; D unresolved. V shed 1 base and J shed 4 bases, with 4 bases lying between them. This CDR3 region has 12 residues. CDR1 and CDR2 from the germline V gene are SGHVS and FQNEAQ. The CDR3 DNA follows: TGTGCCAGCAGCTTAGACACCTATGGCTACACCTTC. Protein: CASSLDTYGYTF.

The rearrangement uses TRBV12-3 or TRBV12-4 and TRBJ2-2, with no clear D. The CDR3 loop spans 12 amino acids. The germline V and J ends were trimmed by 3 bases and 9 bases, with 8 bases remaining between them. The CDR3 reads CASSFPARELFF. CDR3 DNA sequence: TGTGCCAGCAGTTTTCCCGCTAGGGAGCTGTTTTTT.

This clone was counted between two and nine times. This chain joins TRBV27 and TRBJ1-3, with 8 positions matching TRBD1. The ends lost 6 bases at V and 4 bases at J; junction bases unmatched: 14. The germline CDR1 and CDR2 sequences are MNHEY and SMNVEV (reference sequence). The CDR3 has 17 amino acids. The CDR3: CASRPNDRGGLGNTIYF. In DNA form, the CDR3 reads TGTGCCAGCAGGCCCAATGACAGGGGAGGGCTGGGAAACACCATATATTTT.

This chain uses TRBV13 with TRBJ2-5; a possible D gene is TRBD2 (5 bases). Germline CDR1 reads PRHDT; CDR2 reads FYEKMQ (reference sequence). This CDR3 region has 13 residues. The CDR3 sequence: CGSSQVRGETQYF. DNA for the CDR3: TGTGGGAGCAGCCAGGTACGGGGAGAGACCCAGTACTTC.

The CDR3 sequence is CASSLRQGWYEQYF. In DNA form, the CDR3 reads TGTGCCAGCAGTCTACGACAGGGTTGGTACGAGCAGTACTTC. The chain recombines TRBV27 with TRBJ2-7; TRBD1 aligns across 7 bases. Germline V lookup: CDR1 MNHEY, CDR2 SMNVEV (reference sequence). The CDR3 runs to 14 residues. V trimming: 5 bases; J trimming: 4 bases; junction bases outside the gene matches: 8.

This chain connects TRBV10-3 to TRBJ2-7; 11 nucleotides line up with TRBD2. Unmatched junction bases numbered 5, after V lost 10 bases and J lost 0 bases. The CDR3 has 14 amino acids. Germline CDR1 and CDR2: ENHRY and SYGVKD. CDR3 bases: TGTGCCAGCACGGGACTAGCGGACTCCTACGAGCAGTACTTC. As protein: CASTGLADSYEQYF.

This sequence joins TRBV11-2 and TRBJ2-1, with D possibly matching TRBD2 (6 bases). The CDR3 totals 16 residues. V was pared by 1 base and J by 0 bases, with 10 bases between. In germline, CDR1 is SGHAT, CDR2 FQNNGV. The CDR3 region is CASSLVGGASYNEQFF. The DNA for the CDR3 is TGTGCCAGCAGCTTAGTCGGCGGGGCCTCCTACAATGAGCAGTTCTTC.

This rearrangement joins TRBV21-1 to TRBJ1-2; TRBD1, the table's D call, lacks a check against the DNA. TRBV21-1 constitutes a pseudogene. The CDR3 covers 14 residues. CDR3 in amino acids: CASVRQTGNYGYTF. CDR3 nucleotide sequence: TGTGCCAGCGTTCGGCAGACAGGGAACTATGGCTACACCTTC.

This clone turned up a few times. The rearrangement joins TRBV4-2 to TRBJ2-2; 10 bases fit TRBD2. The CDR3 has 16 residues. Germline CDR1 reads LGHNA; CDR2 reads YNFKEQ. The V gene end was trimmed by 5 bases and the J gene end by 3 bases; junction bases not matched to a gene: 6. For the CDR3, the DNA is TGTGCCAGCAGCGTAGGTAGCGGGGGGTACACCGGGGAGCTGTTTTTT. As protein: CASSVGSGGYTGELFF.

V gene TRBV2 combines with J gene TRBJ2-1; 11 positions agree with TRBD2. V lost 7 bases to trimming and J lost 3 bases; unmatched junction nucleotides: 2. CDR1 SNHLY and CDR2 FYNNEI come from the germline V gene. There are 14 residues in the CDR3. The CDR3 nucleotides are TGTGCCAGCACCGGGACTAGCGGCTACAATGAGCAGTTCTTC. Encoded protein: CASTGTSGYNEQFF.

The V and J genes are TRBV7-9 and TRBJ1-2; 11 nucleotides match TRBD1. Germline assignment: CDR1 SEHNR and CDR2 FQNEAQ (reference sequence). The trim removed 6 bases at V and 1 base at J, leaving 4 bases unmatched. The CDR3 extends over 15 amino acids. CDR3 amino acids: CASRRGTGGNYGYTF. The CDR3 region has the DNA TGTGCCAGCAGACGAGGGACAGGGGGTAACTATGGCTACACCTTC.